This TCR beta chain was found in a study of blood T cell repertoires in COVID-19. The wider study: Specimens from acute and convalescent COVID-19 originated in the United States, Italy and Spain.

Study processing details: Reference gene primer amplification gave estimated nucleated cell counts. The repertoire was sequenced with immunoSEQ multiplex PCR; TCRdb's copy has only in-frame clones and lacks some. From that table come the V and J calls and clone size; the DNA was used to work out D and trimming. The table records about 310,000 clones, about 88% of them present only once. Cohorts were assigned according to the clinical history that participants reported. Recovery meant two consecutive negative NP/OP PCR tests, professional clearance, or resolved symptoms. Germline CDR1 MNHEY, CDR2 SVGEGT. The CDR3 has 13 residues. V trimming: 2 bases; J trimming: 15 bases; junction bases outside the gene matches: 3.

Sequencing was performed on PBMCs or T cells enriched from blood (not recorded which). The chain has TRBV6-2 or TRBV6-3 and TRBJ1-6; TRBD1 aligns across 11 bases. The source of this sequence is a woman between 40 and 50 years old who had recovered from COVID-19. CDR3 bases: TGTGCCAGCAGTTACGGGACAGGGGGTCTCCTCCACTTT. It specifies CASSYGTGGLLHF.